Here is one T cell receptor (beta chain) with its context. Its antigen is unknown. No clone much larger than this one lies a single base away; base qualities are absent. This entry comes from a study of identifying expanded T cells in peripheral blood (dated by TCRdb to the late 2010s). Regarding the study in general: Separate aliquots of the same genomic DNA pool were sequenced to produce technical replicates, and four replicates were compared in pairs. On the study overall, not on this receptor specifically: Variance in clone template counts between approximately two-week samples significantly increased with total template count across all healthy donors. Approximately 1.1 differentially abundant clones were flagged by the binomial model between technical replicates, whereas about 16 and 19 were flagged over roughly two weeks and four weeks, respectively. The authors expected that biological variance in healthy repertoires might rise further over much longer intervals, such as months to years. Across all healthy-donor time intervals, the beta-binomial model significantly cut both the number of clones called differentially abundant and the false-positive rate.

No immune events, such as infections, were documented for the healthy donors during the collection period. Blood repertoires from healthy donors were used as a training cohort for calibrating time-dependent variance in a beta-binomial model of differential abundance of T-cell clones. There were roughly 10 healthy donors in the training cohort, of whom 3 were female and 7 were male. The donors were between roughly 29 and 70 years old, with an average age of roughly 40 years. Whole blood, obtained from a commercial supplier, was collected from each healthy donor at three time points spaced roughly 14 days apart. Genomic DNA was extracted from unsorted whole blood for immunosequencing. TCRbeta CDR3 regions were profiled by bias-controlled multiplex PCR amplification of genomic DNA with the immunoSEQ Assay. The original pipeline was this. To quantify the absolute abundance of each unique TCRbeta CDR3 region, the sequences were collapsed and filtered. Differential abundance was tested with a binomial (Fisher-equivalent) model and with a beta-binomial model adding time-dependent variance fitted from healthy donors. Any clone with fewer than 5 combined templates was excluded, and a clone was called differentially abundant if its Benjamini-Hochberg FDR was below 0.01. Beta-binomial variance was modeled as a function of total template count across the two samples using the form v = (b*log(k)+a)^2. TCRdb took this table from immuneACCESS and kept in-frame rearrangements with V and J called. Such tables lack part of the clones; where checked against another copy, unresolved V genes explain under half of the gap, and the rest is unexplained. The DNA gave D and trimming, while V, J and clone size come from that table. This sample lists around 100,000 clones; approximately 88% were detected once. The ten largest account for roughly 6% of the sample.

The CDR3, from cysteine to phenylalanine, totals 14 residues. The retained sequence is limited to the CDR3, 42 bases, with the frame set at the first base. From a lookup of the germline V gene, CDR1 and CDR2 are ENHRY and SYGVKD. V is cut by 6 bases and J by 1 base, and the space between the germline ends is 13 bases. The sample consisted of blood. Recombination joined TRBV10-3 with TRBJ2-7, and TRBD1 may be the D gene, going by 5 matching bases. The TCR was taken from a person aged 18 to 70 in good health. The encoded CDR3 is CAIRDTTSSYEQYF. The sequenced DNA is TGTGCCATCAGGGACACGACGTCATCCTACGAGCAGTACTTC.